This is a list of T cell receptor beta chains from one sample in a study of HIV-infected patients and healthy controls. TCRdb called the 5' RACE reads again in MiXCR, with one record for every CDR3 protein. Among roughly 20,000 distinct CDR3 sequences, approximately 19% were seen once, and the ten largest hold approximately 33%. What was sequenced was CD8+ T cells from blood. Receptors were obtained from a human donor in good health. The CDR3 runs from the conserved cysteine through the conserved F or W. Fields, in order: D gene, J gene, clone size, V gene, CDR3 protein, CDR3 DNA. The D gene is left open where the match is weak. Rows give clone size only sometimes, using once, few, many, or a class for an expanded clone.

TRBD2	TRBJ2-1	few	TRBV6-2/TRBV6-3	CASSQSGSSYNEQFF	TGTGCCAGCAGCCAAAGCGGGAGCTCCTACAATGAGCAGTTCTTC
.	TRBJ2-2	.	TRBV7-9	CASSLYGGVTGELFF	TGTGCCAGCAGCTTATACGGAGGGGTTACCGGGGAGCTGTTTTTT
.	TRBJ1-1	.	TRBV10-2	CASSEGTEAFF	TGCGCCAGCAGTGAGGGCACTGAAGCTTTCTTT
.	TRBJ2-2	few	TRBV4-3	CASSQLRGLVTGELFF	TGCGCCAGCAGCCAACTCAGGGGACTGGTCACCGGGGAGCTGTTTTTT
.	TRBJ2-5	.	TRBV6-1	CASSEDFRSQETQYF	TGTGCCAGCAGTGAAGATTTTCGCAGTCAAGAGACCCAGTACTTC
.	TRBJ2-2	many	TRBV4-1	CASSQGQNTGELFF	TGCGCCAGCAGCCAAGGGCAGAACACCGGGGAGCTGTTTTTT
.	TRBJ2-2	few	TRBV13	CASSHGPGAANTGELFF	TGTGCCAGCAGTCACGGGCCAGGGGCGGCCAACACCGGGGAGCTGTTTTTT
TRBD1	TRBJ2-7	many	TRBV7-9	CASSAGTGRYEQYF	TGTGCCAGCAGCGCAGGGACAGGCCGCTACGAGCAGTACTTC
.	TRBJ2-3	many	TRBV7-2	CASSSYLGDTQYF	TGTGCCAGCAGTTCCTACCTCGGAGATACGCAGTATTTT
.	TRBJ2-1	.	TRBV13	CASSLRSQDNEQFF	TGTGCCAGCAGCCTAAGGTCCCAGGACAATGAGCAGTTCTTC
.	TRBJ2-1	.	TRBV4-1	CASSQGWGSYNEQFF	TGCGCCAGCAGCCAGGGCTGGGGTTCCTACAATGAGCAGTTCTTC
TRBD2	TRBJ2-7	many	TRBV20-1	CSAESGGAYEQYF	TGCAGTGCTGAGAGCGGGGGGGCCTACGAGCAGTACTTC
.	TRBJ1-2	.	TRBV30	CAWSGGLNGYTF	TGTGCCTGGAGTGGGGGTTTGAATGGCTACACCTTC
.	TRBJ2-5	few	TRBV5-4	CASSLVADQETQYF	TGTGCCAGCAGCTTGGTAGCGGACCAAGAGACCCAGTACTTC
TRBD2	TRBJ2-1	few	TRBV7-9	CASSPRTSGGGNEQFF	TGTGCCAGCAGCCCAAGGACTAGCGGGGGGGGCAATGAGCAGTTCTTC
.	TRBJ2-1	few	TRBV12-3/TRBV12-4	CASSLGAVGAGQFF	TGTGCCAGCAGTTTAGGGGCCGTTGGGGCCGGGCAGTTCTTC